The 4 T cell receptor beta chains below all came from one sample that was sequenced in a study of response to subunit inactivated influenza vaccine. TCRdb itself ran the RT-PCR reads through MiXCR, one entry per CDR3 protein. Of 700,000 to 800,000 distinct CDR3 sequences listed, less than 20% are singletons. This material consisted of PBMCs from blood, taken 5 to 6 days after vaccination. The source is a man aged 50 or older who received an inactivated influenza vaccine.

The table lists this clonotype with a few counts. The chain joins TRBV5-1 to TRBJ2-2, with a weak D call TRBD1 (6 bases). The CDR3 is 15 amino acids. Between the trimmed V and J ends, which lost 4 bases and 5 bases, there was a span of 15 bases. Germline-derived CDR1 and CDR2 are SGHRS and YFSETQ. CDR3 DNA sequence: TGCGCCAGCAGCGATACAGGGCCAGGGACCGGGGAGCTGTTTTTT. Translated: CASSDTGPGTGELFF.

This clonotype was found a few times. The CDR3 carries no conserved terminal phenylalanine or tryptophan, so it likely arises from a read error. The DNA is omitted, as the CDR3 cannot be located on it reliably, and the CDR3 follows TCRdb's listing. V is TRBV4-3 and J is TRBJ2-7. Germline V CDR1 and CDR2: LGHNA, YSLEER. The CDR3 length is 9 residues, termini included. CDR3 amino acids: CASSQDRQR.

This clonotype has at least ten counts. V is TRBV3-1 and J is TRBJ2-1, with D hard to call. This CDR3 spans 13 amino acids. Germline lookup yields CDR1 LGHDT and CDR2 YNNKEL (reference sequence). The ends were cut back, 0 bases at V and 8 bases at J, with 8 bases in the middle. CDR3 nucleotide sequence: TGTGCCAGCAGCCAAGAAGGTGGGGATGAGCAGTTCTTC. Translating gives CASSQEGGDEQFF.

Only a few counts were recorded for this clonotype. The V gene is TRBV6-1, the J gene TRBJ1-1; D gene ambiguous. The CDR3 contains 13 residues. Germline loops: CDR1 MNHNS, CDR2 SASEGT. Trimming pared 6 bases from V and 1 base from J, leaving 9 bases between. The CDR3 DNA is TGTGCCAGCAGAAAGCTGACGAACACTGAAGCTTTCTTT. Protein product: CASRKLTNTEAFF.